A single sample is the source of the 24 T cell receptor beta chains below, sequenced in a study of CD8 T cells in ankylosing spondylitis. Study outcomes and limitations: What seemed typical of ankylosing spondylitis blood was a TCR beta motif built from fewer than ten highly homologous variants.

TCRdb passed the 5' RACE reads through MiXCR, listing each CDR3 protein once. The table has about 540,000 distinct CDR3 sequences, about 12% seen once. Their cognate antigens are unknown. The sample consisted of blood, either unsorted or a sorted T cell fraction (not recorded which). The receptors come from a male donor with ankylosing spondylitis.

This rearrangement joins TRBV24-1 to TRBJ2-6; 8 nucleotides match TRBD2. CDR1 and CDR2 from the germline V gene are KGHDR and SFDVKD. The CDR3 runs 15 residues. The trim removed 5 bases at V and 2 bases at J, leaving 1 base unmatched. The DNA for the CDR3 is TGTGCCACCAGTGCCGGGGGGGCTGGGGCCAACGTCCTGACTTTC. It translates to CATSAGGAGANVLTF.

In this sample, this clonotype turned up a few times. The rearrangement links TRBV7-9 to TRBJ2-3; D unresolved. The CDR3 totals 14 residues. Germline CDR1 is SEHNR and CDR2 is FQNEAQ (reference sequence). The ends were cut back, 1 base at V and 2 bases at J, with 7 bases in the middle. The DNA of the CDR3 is TGTGCCAGCAGCTTAGTAGCTTACACAGATACGCAGTATTTT. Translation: CASSLVAYTDTQYF. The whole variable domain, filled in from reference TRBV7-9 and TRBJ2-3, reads DTGVSQNPRHKITKRGQNVTFRCDPISEHNRLYWYRQTLGQGPEFLTYFQNEAQLEKSRLLSDRFSAERPKGSFSTLEIQRTEQGDSAMYLCASSLVAYTDTQYFGPGTRLTVL.

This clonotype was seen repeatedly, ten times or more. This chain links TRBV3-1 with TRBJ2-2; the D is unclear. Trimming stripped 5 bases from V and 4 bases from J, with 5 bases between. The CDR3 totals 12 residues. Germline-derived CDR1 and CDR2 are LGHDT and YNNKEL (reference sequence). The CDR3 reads CASSSVTGELFF. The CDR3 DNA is TGTGCCAGCAGCTCCGTCACCGGGGAGCTGTTTTTT.

CDR3 bases: TGTGCCAGCAGCTTAGAACGCAGAGTCTATGGCTACACCTTC. It translates to CASSLERRVYGYTF. The rearrangement links TRBV7-9 to TRBJ1-2; D not resolved. In germline, CDR1 is SEHNR, CDR2 FQNEAQ (reference sequence). Trimming cost V 1 base and J 4 bases, with 10 bases left between them. CDR3 size: 14 residues.

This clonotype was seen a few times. DNA of the CDR3: TGTGCCAGCAGTTTCGACATGGGTGGTCAGCCCCAGCATTTT. Amino acid sequence: CASSFDMGGQPQHF. The rearrangement links TRBV27 to TRBJ1-5; D is unresolved. V gave up 3 bases and J gave up 6 bases, with 12 bases separating them. The CDR3 has 14 amino acids. Germline-derived CDR1 and CDR2 are MNHEY and SMNVEV (reference sequence).

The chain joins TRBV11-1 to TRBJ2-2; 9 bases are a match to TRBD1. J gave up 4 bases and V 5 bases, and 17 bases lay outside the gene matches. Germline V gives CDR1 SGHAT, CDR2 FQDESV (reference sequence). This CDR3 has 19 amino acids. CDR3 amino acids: CASSIIRDRVVVSTGELFF. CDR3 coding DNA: TGTGCCAGCAGCATTATTCGGGACAGGGTAGTTGTGAGCACCGGGGAGCTGTTTTTT.

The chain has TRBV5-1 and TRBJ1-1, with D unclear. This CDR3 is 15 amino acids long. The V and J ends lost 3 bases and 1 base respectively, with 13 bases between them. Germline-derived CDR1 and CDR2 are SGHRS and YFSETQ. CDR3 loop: CASSSPGTSNTEAFF. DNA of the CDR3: TGCGCCAGCAGCTCCCCAGGTACTTCGAACACTGAAGCTTTCTTT.

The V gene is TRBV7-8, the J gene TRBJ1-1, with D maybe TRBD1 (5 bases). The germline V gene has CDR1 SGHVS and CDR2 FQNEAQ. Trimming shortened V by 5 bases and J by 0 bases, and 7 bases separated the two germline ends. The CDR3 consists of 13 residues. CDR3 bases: TGTGCCAGCAGCGTACAGGTGAACACTGAAGCTTTCTTT. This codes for CASSVQVNTEAFF. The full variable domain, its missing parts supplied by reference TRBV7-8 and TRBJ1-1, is GAGVSQSPRYKVAKRGQDVALRCDPISGHVSLFWYQQALGQGPEFLTYFQNEAQLDKSGLPSDRFFAERPEGSVSTLKIQRTQQEDSAVYLCASSVQVNTEAFFGQGTRLTVV.

The DNA of the CDR3 is TGTGCCTGGGGGGTCCGAAGGAACACTGAAGCTTTCTTT. Translated, it gives CAWGVRRNTEAFF. The genes are TRBV30 and TRBJ1-1; D uncertain. Germline V gene data show CDR1 as GTSNPN and CDR2 as SVGIG (reference sequence). This CDR3 is built from 13 residues. The germline V and J ends were trimmed by 5 bases and 1 base, with 11 bases remaining between them.

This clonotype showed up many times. In nucleotides, the CDR3 is TGTGCCAGCAGGAAAAACAGTGGTTCCTACGAGCAGTACTTC. It codes for CASRKNSGSYEQYF. V usage is TRBV12-3 or TRBV12-4 and J usage is TRBJ2-7; D uncertain. CDR3 length: 14 amino acids. The V and J ends lost 6 bases and 1 base respectively, with 13 bases between them.

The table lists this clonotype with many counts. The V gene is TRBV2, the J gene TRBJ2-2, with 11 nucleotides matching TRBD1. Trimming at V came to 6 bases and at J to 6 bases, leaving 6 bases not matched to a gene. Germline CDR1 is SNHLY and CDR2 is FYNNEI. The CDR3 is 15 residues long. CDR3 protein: CASRKRTGGSGELFF. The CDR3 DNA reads TGTGCCAGCAGGAAGCGGACAGGGGGCTCCGGGGAGCTGTTTTTT.

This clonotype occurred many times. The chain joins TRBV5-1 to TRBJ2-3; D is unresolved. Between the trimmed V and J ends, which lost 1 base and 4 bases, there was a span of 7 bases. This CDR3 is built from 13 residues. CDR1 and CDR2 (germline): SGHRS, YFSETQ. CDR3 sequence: CASSLSVPDTQYF. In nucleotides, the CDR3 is TGCGCCAGCAGCTTGAGTGTTCCAGATACGCAGTATTTT. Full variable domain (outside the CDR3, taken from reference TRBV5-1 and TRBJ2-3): KAGVTQTPRYLIKTRGQQVTLSCSPISGHRSVSWYQQTPGQGLQFLFEYFSETQRNKGNFPGRFSGRQFSNSRSEMNVSTLELGDSALYLCASSLSVPDTQYFGPGTRLTVL.

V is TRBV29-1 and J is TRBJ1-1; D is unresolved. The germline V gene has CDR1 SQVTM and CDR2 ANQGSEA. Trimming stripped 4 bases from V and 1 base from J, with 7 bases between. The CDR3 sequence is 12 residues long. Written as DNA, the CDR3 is TGCAGCGTTGTTTCATCGAACACTGAAGCTTTCTTT. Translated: CSVVSSNTEAFF.

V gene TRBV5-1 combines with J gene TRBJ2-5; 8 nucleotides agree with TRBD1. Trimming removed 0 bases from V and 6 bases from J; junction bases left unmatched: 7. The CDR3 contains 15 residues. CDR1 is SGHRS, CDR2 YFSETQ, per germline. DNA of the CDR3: TGCGCCAGCAGCTTGGGCAGGGGGCTGATGAAGACCCAGTACTTC. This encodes CASSLGRGLMKTQYF.

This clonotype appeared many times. The CDR3 DNA follows: TGTGCCATCCAATTTCAACGGGACAACCTAAATGAGCAGTTCTTC. It yields the protein CAIQFQRDNLNEQFF. This chain connects TRBV10-3 to TRBJ2-1; D might be TRBD1 (6 bases). Germline CDR1 and CDR2: ENHRY and SYGVKD. The CDR3 extends over 15 amino acids. The germline V and J ends were trimmed by 8 bases and 7 bases, with 21 bases remaining between them.

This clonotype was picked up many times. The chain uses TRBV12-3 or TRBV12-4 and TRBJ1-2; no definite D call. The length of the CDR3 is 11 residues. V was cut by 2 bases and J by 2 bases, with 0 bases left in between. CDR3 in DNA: TGTGCCAGCAGTTTAAACTATGGCTACACCTTC. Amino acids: CASSLNYGYTF.

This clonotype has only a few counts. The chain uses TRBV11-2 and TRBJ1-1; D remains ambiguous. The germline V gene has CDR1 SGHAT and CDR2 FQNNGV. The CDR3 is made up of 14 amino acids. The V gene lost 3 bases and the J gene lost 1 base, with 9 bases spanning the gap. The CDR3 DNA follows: TGTGCCAGCAGCTTGGGTTGGGCGAACACTGAAGCTTTCTTT. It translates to CASSLGWANTEAFF.

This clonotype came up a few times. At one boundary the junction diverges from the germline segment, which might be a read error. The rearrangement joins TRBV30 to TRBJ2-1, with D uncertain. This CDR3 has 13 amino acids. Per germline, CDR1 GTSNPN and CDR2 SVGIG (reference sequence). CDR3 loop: CAWRRGPYNEQLF. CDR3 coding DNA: TGTGCCTGGAGGAGAGGACCCTACAATGAGCAGTTATTC. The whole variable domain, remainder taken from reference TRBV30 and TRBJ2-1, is SQTIHQWPATLVQPVGSPLSLECTVEGTSNPNLYWYRQAAGRGLQLLFYSVGIGQISSEVPQNLSASRPQDRQFILSSKKLLLSDSGFYLCAWRRGPYNEQLFGPGTRLTVL.

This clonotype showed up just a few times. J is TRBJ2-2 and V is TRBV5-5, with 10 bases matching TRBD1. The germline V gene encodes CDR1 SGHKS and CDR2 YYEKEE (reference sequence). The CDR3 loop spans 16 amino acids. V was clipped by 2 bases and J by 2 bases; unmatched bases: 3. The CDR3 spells CASSFGQGVNTGELFF. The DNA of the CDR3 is TGTGCCAGCAGCTTTGGACAGGGGGTCAACACCGGGGAGCTGTTTTTT.

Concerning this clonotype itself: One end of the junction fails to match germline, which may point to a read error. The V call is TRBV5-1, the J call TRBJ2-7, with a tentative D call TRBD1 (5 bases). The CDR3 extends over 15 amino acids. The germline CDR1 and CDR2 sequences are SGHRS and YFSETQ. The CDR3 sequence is CASSSADRNHYEHYF. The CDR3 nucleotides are TGCGCCAGCAGCTCCGCTGACAGAAATCACTACGAGCACTACTTC.

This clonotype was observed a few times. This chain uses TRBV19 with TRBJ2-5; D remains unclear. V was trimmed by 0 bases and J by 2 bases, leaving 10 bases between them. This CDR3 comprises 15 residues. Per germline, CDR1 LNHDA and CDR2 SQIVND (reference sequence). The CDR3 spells CASSIDLSLQETQYF. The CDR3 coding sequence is TGTGCCAGTAGTATAGATCTTTCGCTTCAAGAGACCCAGTACTTC.

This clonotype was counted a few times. This CDR3 is CAISDPNRPLHF. DNA for the CDR3: TGTGCCATCAGTGACCCCAACCGACCCCTCCACTTT. The genes are TRBV10-3 and TRBJ1-6; D gene ambiguous. Per the germline V gene, CDR1 is ENHRY and CDR2 is SYGVKD. V was cut by 3 bases and J by 12 bases, with 9 bases left in between. The CDR3 is 12 amino acids.

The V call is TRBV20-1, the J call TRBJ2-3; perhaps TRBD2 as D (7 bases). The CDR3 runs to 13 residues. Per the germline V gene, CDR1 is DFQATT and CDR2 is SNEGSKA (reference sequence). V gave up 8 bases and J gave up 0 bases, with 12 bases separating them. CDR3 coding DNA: TGCAGTTCAGGGGAGGGAAGCACAGATACGCAGTATTTT. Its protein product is CSSGEGSTDTQYF.

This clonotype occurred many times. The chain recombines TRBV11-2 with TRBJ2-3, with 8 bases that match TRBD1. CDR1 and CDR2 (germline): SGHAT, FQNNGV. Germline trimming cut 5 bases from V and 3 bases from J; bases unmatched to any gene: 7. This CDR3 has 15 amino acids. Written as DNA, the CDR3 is TGTGCCAGCAGCATCAGACAGGGGCTAACAGATACGCAGTATTTT. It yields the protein CASSIRQGLTDTQYF. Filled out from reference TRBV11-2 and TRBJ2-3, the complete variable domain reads EAGVAQSPRYKIIEKRQSVAFWCNPISGHATLYWYQQILGQGPKLLIQFQNNGVVDDSQLPKDRFSAERLKGVDSTLKIQPAKLEDSAVYLCASSIRQGLTDTQYFGPGTRLTVL.